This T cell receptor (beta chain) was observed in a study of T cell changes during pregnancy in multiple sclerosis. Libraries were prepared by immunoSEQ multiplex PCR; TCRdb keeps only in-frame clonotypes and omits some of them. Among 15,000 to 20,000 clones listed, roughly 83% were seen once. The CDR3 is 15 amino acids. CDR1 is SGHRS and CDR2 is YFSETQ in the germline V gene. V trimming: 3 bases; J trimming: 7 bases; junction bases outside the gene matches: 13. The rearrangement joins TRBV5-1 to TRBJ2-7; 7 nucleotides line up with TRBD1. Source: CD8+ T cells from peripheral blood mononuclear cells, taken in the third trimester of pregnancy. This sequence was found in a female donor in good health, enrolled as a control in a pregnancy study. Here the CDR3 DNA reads TGCGCCAGCAGCTATAGGGACAGCTACATCGATGAGCAGTACTTC. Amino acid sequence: CASSYRDSYIDEQYF.